The present T cell receptor beta chain was sequenced within a study of response to subunit inactivated influenza vaccine. Findings and caveats of the study: The authors suggested that every seasonal influenza vaccination recruits few new T cells.

This clonotype was observed at least ten times. Its cognate antigen is unknown. TCRdb fed the RT-PCR reads into MiXCR, producing one record per CDR3 protein. Here the sample spans about half a million distinct CDR3 sequences, approximately 11% being singletons. The CDR3 runs to 15 residues. Trimming shortened V by 6 bases and J by 3 bases, and 15 bases separated the two germline ends. The germline gives CDR1 MNHNS, CDR2 SASEGT. This sequence was found in a man aged 50-59 years who received an inactivated influenza vaccine. The genes are TRBV6-1 and TRBJ2-1, with D uncertain. The starting material was PBMCs from blood, obtained more than 35 days after vaccination. The CDR3 loop is CASSILSGFYNEQFF. As DNA, the CDR3 is TGTGCCAGCAGCATACTTTCCGGGTTCTACAATGAGCAGTTCTTC.